Below, 19 T cell receptor beta chains from the same sample are listed, as sequenced in a study of blood T cell repertoires in COVID-19. This table comes from immunoSEQ multiplex PCR, and its TCRdb copy is limited to in-frame clones, with some not included. This sample carries 130,000 to 150,000 clones, under 90% of them seen once, and the ten largest clones take just under 9%. The source material was peripheral blood. The receptors were gathered from a woman of 80 years or more in a cohort sampled during active or convalescent COVID-19.

V is TRBV6-5 and J is TRBJ1-1, with a possible D match to TRBD1 (6 bases). CDR1 and CDR2 from the germline V gene are MNHEY and SVGAGI. CDR3 length equals 16 residues. With 2 bases removed from V and 4 bases from J, the gap between germline ends came to 17 bases. The CDR3 region is CASSYSDNFRGTEAFF. DNA of the CDR3: TGTGCCAGCAGTTACAGTGACAACTTCAGGGGCACTGAAGCTTTCTTT.

The chain joins TRBV7-9 to TRBJ1-2; perhaps TRBD1 as D (5 bases). Trimming shortened V by 4 bases and J by 8 bases, and 14 bases separated the two germline ends. CDR1 and CDR2 (germline): SEHNR, FQNEAQ (reference sequence). The CDR3 is 13 amino acids. The CDR3 loop is CASSSEQAEGYTF. The CDR3 DNA reads TGTGCCAGCAGCTCAGAACAGGCCGAGGGCTACACCTTC.

V usage is TRBV7-9 and J usage is TRBJ2-1; D is perhaps TRBD1 (6 bases). The germline CDR1 and CDR2 sequences are SEHNR and FQNEAQ (reference sequence). The CDR3 has 13 residues. V was shortened by 5 bases and J by 4 bases, with 9 bases between the two germline ends. Here the CDR3 reads CASSTQGYNEQFF. DNA for the CDR3: TGTGCCAGCAGCACTCAGGGGTACAATGAGCAGTTCTTC.

J is TRBJ1-5 and V is TRBV2, with TRBD1 as a possible D gene (5 bases). CDR3 length equals 15 residues. Trimming took off 3 bases at V and 1 base at J, with 10 bases between the two ends. Germline lookup yields CDR1 SNHLY and CDR2 FYNNEI. DNA for the CDR3: TGTGCCAGCAGTGATAAGGGGCTGAGCAATCAGCCCCAGCATTTT. Its protein product is CASSDKGLSNQPQHF.

CDR3 sequence (DNA): TGTGCCAGCAGCTTACTTAGCGCATCGAACACTGAAGCTTTCTTT. Translation: CASSLLSASNTEAFF. The genes are TRBV7-2 and TRBJ1-1; D unresolved. The CDR3 has 15 amino acids. The germline V and J ends were trimmed by 2 bases and 1 base, with 11 bases remaining between them. Germline CDR1 reads SGHTA; CDR2 reads FQGNSA.

The rearrangement links TRBV28 to TRBJ1-1; D might be TRBD1 (5 bases). The CDR3 extends over 11 amino acids. The V gene's germline CDR1 is MDHEN and CDR2 SYDVKM. Trimming removed 7 bases from V and 7 bases from J, with 10 bases in between. Written as DNA, the CDR3 is TGTGCCAGCATAAGGAGGGGTGAAGCTTTCTTT. Translation: CASIRRGEAFF. Looking up the rest from reference TRBV28 and TRBJ1-1 gives the full variable domain: DVKVTQSSRYLVKRTGEKVFLECVQDMDHENMFWYRQDPGLGLRLIYFSYDVKMKEKGDIPEGYSVSREKKERFSLILESASTNQTSMYLCASIRRGEAFFGQGTRLTVV.

The rearrangement links TRBV5-4 to TRBJ1-4, with D tentatively TRBD1 (5 bases). V was trimmed by 1 base and J by 4 bases, leaving 11 bases between them. There are 15 residues in the CDR3. Germline CDR1 is SGHNT and CDR2 is YYREEE (reference sequence). CDR3 amino acids: CASSLSRGDNEKLFF. The CDR3 DNA reads TGTGCCAGCAGCTTGTCACGGGGGGATAATGAAAAACTGTTTTTT. The complete variable domain, with remaining parts taken from reference TRBV5-4 and TRBJ1-4, reads ETGVTQSPTHLIKTRGQQVTLRCSSQSGHNTVSWYQQALGQGPQFIFQYYREEENGRGNFPPRFSGLQFPNYSSELNVNALELDDSALYLCASSLSRGDNEKLFFGSGTQLSVL.

The rearrangement links TRBV5-1 to TRBJ2-5; D is perhaps TRBD1 (8 bases). The germline V and J ends were trimmed by 4 bases and 7 bases, with 17 bases remaining between them. CDR1 and CDR2 from the germline V gene are SGHRS and YFSETQ. CDR3 length: 14 amino acids. CDR3 in DNA: TGCGCCAGCAGCCCGTTGGACAGGGAGGGGACCCAGTACTTC. Encoded protein: CASSPLDREGTQYF.

The chain employs TRBV3-1 (or the pseudogene TRBV3-2) and TRBJ2-4; D is possibly TRBD2 (7 bases). With 0 bases removed from V and 5 bases from J, the gap between germline ends came to 32 bases. There are 22 residues in the CDR3. Per the germline V gene, CDR1 is LGHDT and CDR2 is YNNKEL (reference sequence). CDR3 nucleotide sequence: TGTGCCAGCAGCCAAGAAGTTCCATGTAATCGTCCGGGGGGCAGTATGCAAAACATTCAGTACTTC. Amino acid sequence: CASSQEVPCNRPGGSMQNIQYF.

The V gene is TRBV27, the J gene TRBJ1-2; 8 bases line up with TRBD1. The V segment lost 7 bases and the J segment 4 bases; nucleotides outside the gene matches: 11. The CDR3 contains 15 residues. In germline, CDR1 is MNHEY, CDR2 SMNVEV (reference sequence). The CDR3 protein is CASKVSDRGVYGYTF. The CDR3 region has the DNA TGTGCCAGCAAGGTCTCAGACAGGGGAGTCTATGGCTACACCTTC.

The V and J genes are TRBV28 and TRBJ1-2; 7 bases are shared with TRBD1. This CDR3 region has 15 residues. Germline V lookup: CDR1 MDHEN, CDR2 SYDVKM. The junction had 13 bases not matched to a gene; V was cut back by 6 bases and J by 6 bases. CDR3 coding DNA: TGTGCCAGCAGGAACCCGGACAGGCCGTCGCATGGCTACACCTTC. Translation gives CASRNPDRPSHGYTF.

This rearrangement joins TRBV6-5 to TRBJ1-2; D possibly corresponds to TRBD1 (6 bases). The CDR3 consists of 13 residues. Deletions cut 6 bases from V and 2 bases from J, with 10 bases between. Per germline, CDR1 MNHEY and CDR2 SVGAGI. The CDR3, as DNA: TGTGCCAGCAGCAGGGGACACAACTATGGCTACACCTTC. Amino acid sequence: CASSRGHNYGYTF.

The V call is TRBV18, the J call TRBJ1-4; D unresolved. Trimming shortened V by 0 bases and J by 5 bases, and 13 bases separated the two germline ends. The germline CDR1 and CDR2 sequences are KGHSH and LQKENI. The length of the CDR3 is 16 residues. CDR3 residues: CASSPPTGSDNEKLFF. CDR3 DNA: TGTGCCAGCTCACCACCGACGGGGAGCGACAATGAAAAACTGTTTTTT.

CDR3: CSASSRRRTEAFF. As DNA, the CDR3 is TGCAGTGCTAGTTCGAGGAGAAGGACTGAAGCTTTCTTT. The chain carries TRBV20-1 and TRBJ1-1, with D uncertain. V was shortened by 3 bases and J by 5 bases, with 13 bases between the two germline ends. CDR3 length: 13 residues. Germline V gene sequence: CDR1 DFQATT, CDR2 SNEGSKA (reference sequence).

The sample holds one count of this clone. The chain combines TRBV11-2 with TRBJ2-5; the D gene is possibly TRBD2 (5 bases). The CDR3 runs to 14 residues. The germline V gene has CDR1 SGHAT and CDR2 FQNNGV. V dropped 1 base and J dropped 7 bases, with 13 bases sitting between them. As DNA, the CDR3 is TGTGCCAGCAGCTTAGTGTTCGCCGGAGGGACCCAGTACTTC. Amino acid sequence: CASSLVFAGGTQYF.

As concerns this clone: At the DNA level, this CDR3 is encoded by other sequences in the same sample as well. The chain couples TRBV18 to TRBJ1-3; D is unresolved. V lost 3 bases and J lost 0, with 9 bases in between. Germline V gives CDR1 KGHSH, CDR2 LQKENI. There are 15 residues in the CDR3. Here the CDR3 DNA reads TGTGCCAGCTCACCTCGTCTTAGCTCTGGAAACACCATATATTTT. Encoded protein: CASSPRLSSGNTIYF.

The sample holds many counts of this clone. The V and J genes are TRBV4-3 and TRBJ2-1, with 8 positions matching TRBD1. The CDR3 covers 14 residues. The germline CDR1 and CDR2 sequences are LGHNA and YSLEER. V was pared by 2 bases and J by 7 bases, with 4 bases of the junction left unmatched. The CDR3 DNA sequence: TGCGCCAGCAGCCAAAGACAGGGGATTAATGAGCAGTTCTTC. Translation gives CASSQRQGINEQFF.

This chain uses TRBV2 with TRBJ1-6; TRBD1 matches at 8 bases. After removal of 6 bases from V and 9 bases from J, the junction contained 7 bases not matched to a gene. The length of the CDR3 is 14 residues. Germline CDR1 and CDR2: SNHLY and FYNNEI. The CDR3 sequence: CASRWTGTASPLHF. CDR3 in DNA: TGTGCCAGCAGATGGACAGGGACGGCTTCACCCCTCCACTTT.

This chain connects TRBV3-1 (or the pseudogene TRBV3-2) to TRBJ1-4; D is possibly TRBD1 (6 bases). The germline CDR1 and CDR2 sequences are LGHDT and YNNKEL (reference sequence). Trimming cost V 1 base and J 8 bases, with 14 bases left between them. The length of the CDR3 is 15 residues. The DNA for the CDR3 is TGTGCCAGCAGCCAAGTGGGGGGGGCAGGGGAAAAACTGTTTTTT. Encoded protein: CASSQVGGAGEKLFF.